Below, 10 T cell receptor beta chains from the same sample are listed, as sequenced in a study of Graves' ophthalmopathy and Graves' hyperthyroidism. TCR beta CDR3 amplification used RNA transcripts. Second-round multiplex PCR came after a first-round RT-PCR that employed HTBI primers. TCRdb ran MiXCR on the multiplex PCR reads and lists one entry per CDR3 protein. This repertoire shows 680,000 or so distinct CDR3 sequences, 22% found once; its top ten account for around 6.9%. The specimen sequenced was peripheral blood. Every receptor here comes from a woman in her late teens or twenties with stable Graves' hyperthyroidism. Some clones in this sample may be carry-over from other donors' samples.

This clonotype has just a few counts. This may be a read error, as it is one base from a much larger clone. No conserved phenylalanine or tryptophan ends this CDR3, so it is likely a read error. V and J are TRBV12-5 and TRBJ2-2; 15 nucleotides match TRBD2. CDR3 size: 19 residues. The trim removed 3 bases at V and 3 bases at J, leaving 8 bases unmatched. Looked up from germline, CDR1 is LGHNT and CDR2 is FRNRAP. CDR3 residues: CASGFAGLAGGPHTGELFL. As DNA, the CDR3 is TGTGCTAGTGGTTTCGCAGGACTAGCGGGAGGGCCTCACACCGGGGAGCTGTTTTTG.

At least ten counts were recorded for this clonotype. The chain uses TRBV20-1 and TRBJ2-7; a possible D gene is TRBD2 (5 bases). Per the germline V gene, CDR1 is DFQATT and CDR2 is SNEGSKA (reference sequence). V lost 5 bases, J lost 2 bases, and 16 bases lay in between. CDR3 length equals 14 residues. The CDR3 is CSAPPSSNAYEQYF. For the CDR3, the DNA is TGCAGTGCTCCACCCTCTAGCAACGCCTACGAGCAGTACTTC.

This clonotype was recorded many times. CDR3 sequence reads: CSARRTTMNTEAFF. CDR3 nucleotide sequence: TGCAGTGCTAGACGAACTACAATGAACACTGAAGCTTTCTTT. The J gene is TRBJ1-1, the V gene TRBV20-1; D remains ambiguous. The CDR3 runs to 14 residues. Trimming stripped 2 bases from V and 0 bases from J, with 10 bases between. Germline values: CDR1 DFQATT, CDR2 SNEGSKA (reference sequence).

This clonotype was detected once. The V gene is TRBV7-2, the J gene TRBJ2-7; D gene uncertain. This CDR3 contains 12 residues. V dropped 6 bases and J dropped 3 bases, with 9 bases sitting between them. Germline-derived CDR1 and CDR2 are SGHTA and FQGNSA. The CDR3: CASRSSVYEQYF. CDR3 nucleotides: TGTGCCAGCAGAAGTTCCGTCTACGAGCAGTACTTC.

This clonotype occurred many times. The junction differs from germline at one of its ends, possibly a read error. V is TRBV7-7 and J is TRBJ2-7, with 9 bases aligning to TRBD1. The CDR3 sequence is 17 residues long. Germline CDR1 and CDR2: SSHAT and FNYEAQ (reference sequence). Written as DNA, the CDR3 is TGTGCTAGCAGCCCCTACCCTAGACAGGGGGAATCCTACGAGCAGTACTTC. Residues: CASSPYPRQGESYEQYF. The variable domain in full, with the rest retrieved from reference TRBV7-7 and TRBJ2-7, is GAGVSQSPRYKVTKRGQDVTLRCDPISSHATLYWYQQALGQGPEFLTYFNYEAQPDKSGLPSDRFSAERPEGSISTLTIQRTEQRDSAMYRCASSPYPRQGESYEQYFGPGTRLTVT.

This clonotype was detected a few times. The chain links TRBV19 to TRBJ1-2; no clear D gene. V was pared by 0 bases and J by 8 bases, with 10 bases between. There are 13 residues in the CDR3. The germline V gene encodes CDR1 LNHDA and CDR2 SQIVND (reference sequence). The DNA of the CDR3 is TGTGCCAGTAGTATAGATCTCGGTAACGGCTACACCTTC. It yields the protein CASSIDLGNGYTF.

This clonotype was recorded at least ten times. The genes are TRBV20-1 and TRBJ2-5, with 9 bases lining up with TRBD2. This CDR3 is built from 14 residues. Per the germline V gene, CDR1 is DFQATT and CDR2 is SNEGSKA (reference sequence). The trim removed 5 bases at V and 7 bases at J, leaving 11 bases unmatched. Written as DNA, the CDR3 is TGCAGTGCTGACACTAGCGGGCTGTACGGGACCCAGTACTTC. It is translated as CSADTSGLYGTQYF.

Many counts were recorded for this clonotype. The V gene is TRBV2, the J gene TRBJ1-1; tentatively, D is TRBD1 (6 bases). The CDR3 totals 13 residues. Germline V CDR1 and CDR2: SNHLY, FYNNEI. The V end was cut by 6 bases, the J end by 4 bases, with 12 bases between. This CDR3 reads CASSTGGGTEAFF. DNA for the CDR3: TGTGCCAGCAGCACCGGAGGGGGCACTGAAGCTTTCTTT.

Many counts were recorded for this clonotype. V is TRBV27 and J is TRBJ2-6, with D possibly matching TRBD2 (6 bases). The CDR3 is 14 residues long. Germline V gene sequence: CDR1 MNHEY, CDR2 SMNVEV (reference sequence). Trimming took 3 bases from V and 8 from J, leaving 11 bases between them. CDR3 loop: CASSLGGLSNVLTF. CDR3 DNA: TGTGCCAGCAGTTTGGGAGGACTCTCCAACGTCCTGACTTTC.

This clonotype was recorded at least ten times. V is TRBV2 and J is TRBJ2-5, with D possibly TRBD1 on 7 matching bases. Between the trimmed V and J ends, which lost 6 bases and 2 bases, there was a span of 16 bases. Germline values: CDR1 SNHLY, CDR2 FYNNEI. The CDR3 length is 15 residues. CDR3 sequence (DNA): TGTGCCAGCAGGTACCAGGGGGGCGCTCAAGAGACCCAGTACTTC. This codes for CASRYQGGAQETQYF. The entire variable domain, with the rest obtained from reference TRBV2 and TRBJ2-5, is as follows: EPEVTQTPSHQVTQMGQEVILRCVPISNHLYFYWYRQILGQKVEFLVSFYNNEISEKSEIFDDQFSVERPDGSNFTLKIRSTKLEDSAMYFCASRYQGGAQETQYFGPGTRLLVL.